This TCR beta chain was identified in a study of blood T cells in healthy people across ages. This CDR3 contains 13 residues. CDR1 and CDR2 (germline): SQVTM, ANQGSEA. Deletions cut 2 bases from V and 6 bases from J, with 13 bases between. In each sample, at least 7 million PBMCs were isolated. The use of a sample-barcoded 5' primer and a J-beta primer mix characterized a second PCR of about 6 to 12 cycles. Every cDNA was tagged by a template-switch adaptor with 12 random nucleotides. TCRdb reprocessed the 5' RACE reads with MiXCR, giving one entry per CDR3 protein. Here the sample spans 600,000 to 850,000 distinct CDR3 sequences, 25% being singletons. These sequences were also reported in another study, on T cells of mothers and their children. Turning to that study: RNA was extracted, and all of it went into cDNA synthesis at around 1.4 ug per 15 ul.

The chain links TRBV29-1 to TRBJ1-1, with D tentatively TRBD1 (5 bases). The sequence came from a boy aged 5-17 years in good health. The sample was blood. The CDR3 protein is CSVELGLQAEAFF. The CDR3 nucleotides are TGCAGCGTTGAATTGGGACTGCAAGCTGAAGCTTTCTTT. Full variable domain (rest looked up from reference TRBV29-1 and TRBJ1-1): SAVISQKPSRDICQRGTSLTIQCQVDSQVTMMFWYRQQPGQSLTLIATANQGSEATYESGFVIDKFPISRPNLTFSTLTVSNMSPEDSSIYLCSVELGLQAEAFFGQGTRLTVV.